Each of the 21 T cell receptor beta chains below was sequenced from the same sample in a study of T cells in localized non-small cell lung cancer. Using immunoSEQ multiplex PCR, the repertoire was profiled, and TCRdb retains in-frame clones only, with some absent. The repertoire holds approximately 7,000 clones, with about 91% as singletons. Sequences were derived from peripheral blood mononuclear cells, sampled before any cancer treatment. All receptors derive from a male donor aged 60 or over with stage II lung adenocarcinoma.

The chain couples TRBV6-5 to TRBJ1-6; D may be TRBD1 (6 bases). CDR1 and CDR2 from the germline V gene are MNHEY and SVGAGI. This CDR3 is built from 13 residues. V lost 6 bases and J 9 bases, leaving 12 bases between the germline ends. CDR3 in DNA: TGTGCCAGCAGAGGGGGGGGGCTTTCACCCCTCCACTTT. Translation gives CASRGGGLSPLHF.

The rearrangement links TRBV6-5 to TRBJ1-2, with 7 nucleotides matching TRBD1. CDR3 size: 15 residues. Trimming removed 0 bases from V and 4 bases from J; junction bases left unmatched: 5. Germline assignment: CDR1 MNHEY and CDR2 SVGAGI. The CDR3 bases are TGTGCCAGCAGTTACTCGAGACAGGGCGGCTATGGCTACACCTTC. It yields the protein CASSYSRQGGYGYTF.

This chain uses TRBV5-6 with TRBJ1-2; D gene uncertain. Trimming took off 4 bases at V and 0 bases at J, with 10 bases between the two ends. Germline assignment: CDR1 SGHDT and CDR2 YYEEEE. This CDR3 is 14 amino acids long. In DNA form, the CDR3 reads TGTGCCAGCAGCCGACGGGGAGCTAACTATGGCTACACCTTC. Translating it yields CASSRRGANYGYTF.

This chain links TRBV2 with TRBJ2-7; a possible D gene is TRBD1 (6 bases). Germline CDR1 and CDR2: SNHLY and FYNNEI. Trimming shortened V by 8 bases and J by 4 bases, and 6 bases separated the two germline ends. The length of the CDR3 is 10 residues. The chain's CDR3 is CASGTYEQYF. The CDR3 coding sequence is TGTGCCAGCGGGACATACGAGCAGTACTTC.

V and J are TRBV7-6 and TRBJ1-2, with D possibly being TRBD1 (6 bases). There are 15 residues in the CDR3. Trimming removed 0 bases from V and 4 bases from J, with 12 bases in between. Germline CDR1 and CDR2: SGHVS and FNYEAQ. The CDR3 protein is CASSLAQGGTYGYTF. Here the CDR3 DNA reads TGTGCCAGCAGCTTAGCCCAAGGGGGAACCTATGGCTACACCTTC.

The chain links TRBV19 to TRBJ1-2, with no clear D. Germline V CDR1 and CDR2: LNHDA, SQIVND (reference sequence). The CDR3 length is 15 residues. V shed 9 bases and J shed 8 bases, with 25 bases lying between them. As DNA, the CDR3 is TGTGCCAGCCTACCCTCGGCGGGCCGGCCTGACGGCTACACCTTC. Residues: CASLPSAGRPDGYTF.

This clone was detected once. The chain has TRBV7-6 and TRBJ2-5, with TRBD1 identical over 7 bases. Trimming cost V 1 base and J 3 bases; bases outside gene matches: 2. CDR3 length: 14 amino acids. Germline V gene sequence: CDR1 SGHVS, CDR2 FNYEAQ. The DNA of the CDR3 is TGTGCCAGCAGCTTAGAAGACAGGGAAGAGACCCAGTACTTC. This encodes CASSLEDREETQYF.

The rearrangement links TRBV18 to TRBJ2-7, with D unclear. Germline lookup yields CDR1 KGHSH and CDR2 LQKENI. Trimming cost V 4 bases and J 2 bases, with 9 bases left between them. The CDR3 has 13 residues. The CDR3 nucleotides are TGTGCCAGCTCACATCCCGGTCCCTACGAGCAGTACTTC. Its protein is CASSHPGPYEQYF. The variable domain in full, with the rest retrieved from reference TRBV18 and TRBJ2-7, is NAGVMQNPRHLVRRRGQEARLRCSPMKGHSHVYWYRQLPEEGLKFMVYLQKENIIDESGMPKERFSAEFPKEGPSILRIQQVVRGDSAAYFCASSHPGPYEQYFGPGTRLTVT.

The chain combines TRBV4-2 with TRBJ1-4, with D unclear. CDR3 size: 14 residues. V lost 3 bases to trimming and J lost 8 bases, with 13 bases between them. From germline, CDR1 is LGHNA and CDR2 YNFKEQ. DNA for the CDR3: TGTGCCAGCAGCCAGGAGGTCCTCCCCGAAAAACTGTTTTTT. This encodes CASSQEVLPEKLFF.

The rearrangement joins TRBV6-6 to TRBJ2-5, with 7 bases lining up with TRBD2. V lost 8 bases to trimming and J lost 5 bases; unmatched junction nucleotides: 11. The CDR3 totals 14 residues. Germline V lookup: CDR1 MNHNY, CDR2 SVGAGI (reference sequence). CDR3 loop: CASGSREAWETQYF. The CDR3 region has the DNA TGTGCCAGCGGGTCCCGGGAGGCCTGGGAGACCCAGTACTTC.

This clone was observed once. This sequence joins TRBV5-1 and TRBJ2-2; 11 bases are a match to TRBD1. The V segment lost 3 bases and the J segment 5 bases; nucleotides outside the gene matches: 3. CDR3 length: 15 residues. Germline CDR1 is SGHRS and CDR2 is YFSETQ. The CDR3 nucleotides read TGCGCCAGCAGCTGGCGGGACAGGGGGACCGGGGAGCTGTTTTTT. Translating it yields CASSWRDRGTGELFF.

This chain joins TRBV14 and TRBJ1-1; D gene unclear. V lost 4 bases and J lost 1, with 25 bases in between. The V gene's germline CDR1 is SGHDN and CDR2 FVKESK. The CDR3 spans 19 residues. DNA of the CDR3: TGTGCCAGCAGCCTTTGGCCGCTTGGGGAGCCGACGCCGAACACTGAAGCTTTCTTT. Protein: CASSLWPLGEPTPNTEAFF.

J is TRBJ1-3 and V is TRBV6-6, with D uncertain. V was clipped by 2 bases and J by 7 bases, with 18 bases between them. The CDR3 runs 16 residues. Per the germline V gene, CDR1 is MNHNY and CDR2 is SVGAGI (reference sequence). DNA for the CDR3: TGTGCCAGCAGTTACGGACCGGAGAGTACTGTGAACACCATATATTTT. This translates into CASSYGPESTVNTIYF.

The rearrangement links TRBV5-1 to TRBJ2-1; D tentatively fits TRBD1 or TRBD2 (5 bases each). Germline values: CDR1 SGHRS, CDR2 YFSETQ. Trimming stripped 4 bases from V and 1 base from J, with 15 bases between. The CDR3 extends over 16 amino acids. The CDR3 DNA is TGCGCCAGCAGCACCGAAGGGTGGGGGTCCTACAATGAGCAGTTCTTC. This codes for CASSTEGWGSYNEQFF.

CDR3 region: CASSRRDQPQHF. The CDR3, as DNA: TGTGCCAGCAGTAGGAGGGACCAGCCCCAGCATTTT. The chain couples TRBV28 to TRBJ1-5; weak D call: TRBD1 (5 bases). Germline V lookup: CDR1 MDHEN, CDR2 SYDVKM. Trimming removed 5 bases at V and 7 bases at J, with 9 bases between. CDR3 size: 12 residues.

The chain has TRBV7-2 and TRBJ1-3; a weak D match, TRBD1 (5 bases). The V and J ends lost 6 bases and 0 bases respectively, with 9 bases between them. The length of the CDR3 is 14 residues. The germline CDR1 and CDR2 sequences are SGHTA and FQGNSA. In nucleotides, the CDR3 is TGTGCCAGCAGAGCCGGGGGCTCTGGAAACACCATATATTTT. Protein sequence: CASRAGGSGNTIYF.

The V call is TRBV25-1, the J call TRBJ2-2, with D tentatively TRBD2 (7 bases). The CDR3 sequence is 18 residues long. V lost 1 base and J lost 3, with 18 bases in between. CDR1 and CDR2 (germline): MGHDK, SYGVNS. In nucleotides, the CDR3 is TGTGCCAGCAGTGAATCTTTCGGCGGGGGCTCTTACACCGGGGAGCTGTTTTTT. Amino acid sequence: CASSESFGGGSYTGELFF.

The chain employs TRBV4-1 and TRBJ1-4; D is undetermined. Trimming took 3 bases from V and 8 from J, leaving 10 bases between them. The germline V gene has CDR1 MGHRA and CDR2 YSYEKL. The CDR3 loop spans 13 amino acids. The CDR3 DNA sequence: TGCGCCAGCAGCCAGACACTCCGGGAAAAACTGTTTTTT. Amino acids: CASSQTLREKLFF.

The chain employs TRBV2 and TRBJ1-6; the D is unclear. This CDR3 is built from 12 residues. Germline-derived CDR1 and CDR2 are SNHLY and FYNNEI. V was clipped by 8 bases and J by 7 bases, with 9 bases between them. The CDR3 sequence: CASAQQNSPLHF. CDR3 DNA sequence: TGTGCCAGCGCACAGCAGAATTCACCCCTCCACTTT.

V is TRBV6-6 and J is TRBJ1-5; possibly TRBD1 for D (5 bases). There are 14 residues in the CDR3. V lost 2 bases to trimming and J lost 6 bases, with 11 bases between them. The germline V gene encodes CDR1 MNHNY and CDR2 SVGAGI (reference sequence). The CDR3 is CASSYKERGQPQHF. The DNA of the CDR3 is TGTGCCAGCAGTTACAAAGAAAGGGGTCAGCCCCAGCATTTT.

V is TRBV6-1 and J is TRBJ1-4; D is uncertain. Trimming left V 1 base short and J 10 bases short, with 13 bases between. In germline, CDR1 is MNHNS, CDR2 SASEGT. The CDR3 covers 14 residues. CDR3 in DNA: TGTGCCAGCAGTGAAGATCCATCGCGGGGAAAACTGTTTTTT. Protein: CASSEDPSRGKLFF.